What follows describes a single T cell receptor (beta chain). The data were obtained in a study of T cells in localized non-small cell lung cancer. Trimming cost V 4 bases and J 4 bases; bases outside gene matches: 1. In germline, CDR1 is SGHAT, CDR2 FQNNGV. The CDR3 sequence is 12 residues long. Clones were sequenced by immunoSEQ multiplex PCR, and TCRdb holds only the in-frame ones, with some missing. The table includes approximately 31,000 clones, over 75% detected once. The chain carries TRBV11-2 and TRBJ2-7; 7 nucleotides align to TRBD1. This material consisted of peripheral blood, taken before any cancer treatment. The sequence came from a male donor aged 60 or older with stage III lung adenocarcinoma. The DNA of the CDR3 is TGTGCCAGCAGCTCACAGGGGTACGAGCAGTACTTC. This gives the protein CASSSQGYEQYF.